This T cell receptor beta chain emerged from a study of CD4 T cells in relation to SARS-CoV-2 and coronaviruses. Study-wide background: Crossreactive spike epitopes shared across donors were mapped to their HLA restriction.

Per germline, CDR1 SGHTA and CDR2 FQGNSA. This CDR3 has 15 residues. V gave up 1 base and J gave up 7 bases; unmatched junction bases: 10. Sequencing used immunoSEQ multiplex PCR; TCRdb keeps in-frame clones, though not all of them. The data hold roughly 31,000 clones, with roughly 78% observed a single time. CD4+ T cells from unexposed donors were obtained before the COVID-19 pandemic (2011-2018). The cells were cultured for less than twelve days before CD4+ T cells were isolated. In regard to this clone: Its specificity is unknown.

The chain recombines TRBV7-2 with TRBJ2-7; TRBD1 agrees at 7 bases. Sequenced input: CD4+ T cells from PBMCs, cultured in vitro. The TCR originated in a human donor in good health. The CDR3 region has the DNA TGTGCCAGCAGCTTAGATGTAGGGGGCTTGGGGGAGCAGTACTTC. It translates to CASSLDVGGLGEQYF.